The clone carrying this T cell receptor beta chain was seen a handful of times. The antigen is undetermined. This CDR3 is built from 12 residues. Germline assignment: CDR1 LGHDT and CDR2 YNNKEL (reference sequence). The ends were cut back, 4 bases at V and 7 bases at J, with 8 bases in the middle. Researchers took RNA transcripts and amplified TCR beta CDR3 regions from them. The authors performed first-round RT-PCR with HTBI primers and then a second-round multiplex PCR. Via MiXCR, TCRdb re-called the multiplex PCR reads, giving one row per CDR3 protein. The top ten hold approximately 7% of the sample, which has hundreds of thousands of distinct CDR3 sequences, 20% to 25% seen once. The entry originates in a study of Graves' ophthalmopathy and Graves' hyperthyroidism. About the study: At initial diagnosis, peripheral blood was obtained, and this preceded any treatment. General study points: The model's prediction of ophthalmopathy progression had just over 70% sensitivity and roughly 72% specificity. Blood shared most expanded thyroid clonotypes above 0.001 frequency.

The starting material, about 9.5 ml of fresh peripheral blood, provided the PBMCs. The clonotype originates from a woman between 18 and 29 years old with stable Graves' hyperthyroidism. Some clones in this sample may be carry-over from other donors' samples. Sequencing was done on a sample of peripheral blood. V and J are TRBV3-1 and TRBJ1-5; the D is unclear. The CDR3 here is CASSLQDQPQHF. The DNA of the CDR3 is TGTGCCAGCAGCCTGCAGGACCAGCCCCAGCATTTT.